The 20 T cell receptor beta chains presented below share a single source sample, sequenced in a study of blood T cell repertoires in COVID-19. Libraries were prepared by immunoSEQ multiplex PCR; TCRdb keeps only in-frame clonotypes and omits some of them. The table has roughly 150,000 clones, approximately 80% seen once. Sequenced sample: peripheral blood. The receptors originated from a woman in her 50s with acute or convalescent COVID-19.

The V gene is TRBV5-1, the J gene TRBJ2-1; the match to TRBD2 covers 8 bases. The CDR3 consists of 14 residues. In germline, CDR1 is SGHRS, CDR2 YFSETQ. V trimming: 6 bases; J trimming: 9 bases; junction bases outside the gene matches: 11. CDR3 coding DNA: TGCGCCAGCACACAAAGCGGGAGCGGTACTGAGCAGTTCTTC. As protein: CASTQSGSGTEQFF.

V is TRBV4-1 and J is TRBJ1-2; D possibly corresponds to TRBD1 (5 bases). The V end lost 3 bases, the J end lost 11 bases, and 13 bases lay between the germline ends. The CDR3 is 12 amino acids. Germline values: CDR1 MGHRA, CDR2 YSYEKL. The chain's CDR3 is CASSHKPGFYTF. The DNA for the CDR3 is TGCGCCAGCAGCCACAAGCCAGGGTTTTACACCTTC.

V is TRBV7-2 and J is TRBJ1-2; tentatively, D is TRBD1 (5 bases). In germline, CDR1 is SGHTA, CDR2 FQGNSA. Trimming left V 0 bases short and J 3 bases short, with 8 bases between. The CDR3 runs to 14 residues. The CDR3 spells CASSLAQGDYGYTF. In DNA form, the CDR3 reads TGTGCCAGCAGCTTAGCGCAGGGCGACTATGGCTACACCTTC. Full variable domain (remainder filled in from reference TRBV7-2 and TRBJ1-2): GAGVSQSPSNKVTEKGKDVELRCDPISGHTALYWYRQSLGQGLEFLIYFQGNSAPDKSGLPSDRFSAERTGGSVSTLTIQRTQQEDSAVYLCASSLAQGDYGYTFGSGTRLTVV.

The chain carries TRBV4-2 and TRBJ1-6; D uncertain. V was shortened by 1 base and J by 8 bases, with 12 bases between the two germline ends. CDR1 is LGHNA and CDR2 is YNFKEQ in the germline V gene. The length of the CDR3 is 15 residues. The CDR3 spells CASSQGVSGYSPLHF. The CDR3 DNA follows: TGTGCCAGCAGCCAAGGGGTCTCGGGGTATTCACCCCTCCACTTT.

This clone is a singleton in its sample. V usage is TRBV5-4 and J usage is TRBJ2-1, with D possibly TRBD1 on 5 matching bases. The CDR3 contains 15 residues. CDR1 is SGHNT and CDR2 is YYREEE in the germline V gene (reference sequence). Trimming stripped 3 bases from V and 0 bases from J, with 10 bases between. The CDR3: CASSSGWSSYNEQFF. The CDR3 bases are TGTGCCAGCAGCTCAGGGTGGAGCTCCTACAATGAGCAGTTCTTC.

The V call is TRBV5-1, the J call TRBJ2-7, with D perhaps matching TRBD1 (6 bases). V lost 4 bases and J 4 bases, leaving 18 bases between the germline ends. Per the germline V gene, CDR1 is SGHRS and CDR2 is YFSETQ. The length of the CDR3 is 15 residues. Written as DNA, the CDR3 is TGCGCCAGCAGCAAACAGGGCGGTTCAGATTACGAGCAGTACTTC. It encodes CASSKQGGSDYEQYF.

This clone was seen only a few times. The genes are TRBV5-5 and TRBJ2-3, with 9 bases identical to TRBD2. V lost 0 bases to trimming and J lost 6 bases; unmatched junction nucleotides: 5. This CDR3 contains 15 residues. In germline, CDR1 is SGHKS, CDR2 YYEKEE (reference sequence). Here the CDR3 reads CASSLGLAGLDTQYF. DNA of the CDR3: TGTGCCAGCAGCTTGGGTCTAGCGGGATTGGATACGCAGTATTTT. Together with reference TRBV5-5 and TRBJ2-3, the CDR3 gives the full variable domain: DAGVTQSPTHLIKTRGQQVTLRCSPISGHKSVSWYQQVLGQGPQFIFQYYEKEERGRGNFPDRFSARQFPNYSSELNVNALLLGDSALYLCASSLGLAGLDTQYFGPGTRLTVL.

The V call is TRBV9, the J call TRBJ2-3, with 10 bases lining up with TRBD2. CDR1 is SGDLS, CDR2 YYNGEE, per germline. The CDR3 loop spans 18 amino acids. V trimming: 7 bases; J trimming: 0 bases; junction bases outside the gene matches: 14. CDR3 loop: CASYPSSGSKVSTDTQYF. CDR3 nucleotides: TGTGCCAGCTATCCTTCTAGCGGGAGTAAAGTTAGCACAGATACGCAGTATTTT.

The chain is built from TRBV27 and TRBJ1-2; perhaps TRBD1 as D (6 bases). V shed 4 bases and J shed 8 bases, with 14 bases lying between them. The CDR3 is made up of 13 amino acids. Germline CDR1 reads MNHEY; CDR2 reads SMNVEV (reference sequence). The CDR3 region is CASSYRDARGYTF. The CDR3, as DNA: TGTGCCAGCAGTTACAGGGATGCGAGAGGCTACACCTTC.

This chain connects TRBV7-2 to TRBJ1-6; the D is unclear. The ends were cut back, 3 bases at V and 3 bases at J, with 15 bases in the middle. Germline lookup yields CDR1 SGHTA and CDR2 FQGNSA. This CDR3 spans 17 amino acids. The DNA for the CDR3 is TGTGCCAGCAGCTTGCAGGCCCCTTCATTCTATAATTCACCCCTCCACTTT. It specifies CASSLQAPSFYNSPLHF.

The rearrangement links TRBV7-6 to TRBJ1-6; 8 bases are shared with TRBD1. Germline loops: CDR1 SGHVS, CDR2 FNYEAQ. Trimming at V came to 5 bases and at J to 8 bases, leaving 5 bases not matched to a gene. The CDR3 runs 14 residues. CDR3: CASSPTGAHSPLHF. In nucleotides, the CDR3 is TGTGCCAGCAGCCCGACAGGGGCGCATTCACCCCTCCACTTT.

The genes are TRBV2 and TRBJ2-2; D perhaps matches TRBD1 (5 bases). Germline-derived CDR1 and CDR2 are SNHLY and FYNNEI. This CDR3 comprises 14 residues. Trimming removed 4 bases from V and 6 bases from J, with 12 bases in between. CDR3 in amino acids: CASSGKRGAGELFF. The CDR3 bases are TGTGCCAGCAGTGGGAAAAGGGGTGCCGGGGAGCTGTTTTTT. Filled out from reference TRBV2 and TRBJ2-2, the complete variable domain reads EPEVTQTPSHQVTQMGQEVILRCVPISNHLYFYWYRQILGQKVEFLVSFYNNEISEKSEIFDDQFSVERPDGSNFTLKIRSTKLEDSAMYFCASSGKRGAGELFFGEGSRLTVL.

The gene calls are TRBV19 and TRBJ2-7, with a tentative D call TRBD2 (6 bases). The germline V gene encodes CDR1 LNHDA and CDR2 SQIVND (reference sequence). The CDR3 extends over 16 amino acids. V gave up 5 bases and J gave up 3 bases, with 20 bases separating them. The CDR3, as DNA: TGTGCCAGTAGTCTCACAGGCTCCCGGGGGTTCTACGAGCAGTACTTC. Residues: CASSLTGSRGFYEQYF.

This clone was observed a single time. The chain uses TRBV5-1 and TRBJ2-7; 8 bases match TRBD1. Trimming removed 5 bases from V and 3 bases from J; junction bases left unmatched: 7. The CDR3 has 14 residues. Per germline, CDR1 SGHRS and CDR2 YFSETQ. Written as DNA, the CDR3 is TGCGCCAGCAGTGAGCAGGGGGCCGACTACGAGCAGTACTTC. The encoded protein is CASSEQGADYEQYF.

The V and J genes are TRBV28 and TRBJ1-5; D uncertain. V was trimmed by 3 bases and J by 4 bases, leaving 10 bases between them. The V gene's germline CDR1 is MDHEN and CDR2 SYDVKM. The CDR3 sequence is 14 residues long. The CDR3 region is CASSFLTPNQPQHF. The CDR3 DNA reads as TGTGCCAGCAGTTTCTTAACACCAAATCAGCCCCAGCATTTT.

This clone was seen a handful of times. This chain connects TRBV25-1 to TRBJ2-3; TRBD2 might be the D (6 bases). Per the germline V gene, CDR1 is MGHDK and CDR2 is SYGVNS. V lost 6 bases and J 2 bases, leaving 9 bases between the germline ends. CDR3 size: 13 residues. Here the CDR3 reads CASRGDSTDTQYF. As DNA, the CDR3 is TGTGCCAGCAGAGGGGACTCCACAGATACGCAGTATTTT.

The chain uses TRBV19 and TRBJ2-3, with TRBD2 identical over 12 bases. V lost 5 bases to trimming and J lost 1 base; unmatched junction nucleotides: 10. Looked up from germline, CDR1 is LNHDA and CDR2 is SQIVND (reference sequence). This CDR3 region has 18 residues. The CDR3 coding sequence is TGTGCCAGTAGTTTTACTAGCGGGAGGATCGGGGGCACAGATACGCAGTATTTT. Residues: CASSFTSGRIGGTDTQYF.

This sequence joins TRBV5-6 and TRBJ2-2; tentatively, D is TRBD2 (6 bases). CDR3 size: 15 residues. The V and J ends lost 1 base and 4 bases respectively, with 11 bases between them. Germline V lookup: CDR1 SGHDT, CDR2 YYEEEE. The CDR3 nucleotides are TGTGCCAGCAGCTTGCGCGGGATTGGCACCGGGGAGCTGTTTTTT. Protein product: CASSLRGIGTGELFF.

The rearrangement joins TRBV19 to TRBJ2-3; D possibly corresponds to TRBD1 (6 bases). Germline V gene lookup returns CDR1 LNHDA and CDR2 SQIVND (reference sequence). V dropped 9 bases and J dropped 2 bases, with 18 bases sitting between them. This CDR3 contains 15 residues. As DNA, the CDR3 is TGTGCCAGCTCGAACAGGGTAGCCCTCACAGATACGCAGTATTTT. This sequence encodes CASSNRVALTDTQYF.

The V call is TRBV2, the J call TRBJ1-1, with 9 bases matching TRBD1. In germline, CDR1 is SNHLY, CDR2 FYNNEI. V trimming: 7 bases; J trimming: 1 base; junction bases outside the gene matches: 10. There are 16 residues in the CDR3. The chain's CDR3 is CASTLDRGVTNTEAFF. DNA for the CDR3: TGTGCCAGCACCCTGGACAGGGGCGTAACGAACACTGAAGCTTTCTTT. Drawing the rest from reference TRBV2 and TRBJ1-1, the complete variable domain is EPEVTQTPSHQVTQMGQEVILRCVPISNHLYFYWYRQILGQKVEFLVSFYNNEISEKSEIFDDQFSVERPDGSNFTLKIRSTKLEDSAMYFCASTLDRGVTNTEAFFGQGTRLTVV.